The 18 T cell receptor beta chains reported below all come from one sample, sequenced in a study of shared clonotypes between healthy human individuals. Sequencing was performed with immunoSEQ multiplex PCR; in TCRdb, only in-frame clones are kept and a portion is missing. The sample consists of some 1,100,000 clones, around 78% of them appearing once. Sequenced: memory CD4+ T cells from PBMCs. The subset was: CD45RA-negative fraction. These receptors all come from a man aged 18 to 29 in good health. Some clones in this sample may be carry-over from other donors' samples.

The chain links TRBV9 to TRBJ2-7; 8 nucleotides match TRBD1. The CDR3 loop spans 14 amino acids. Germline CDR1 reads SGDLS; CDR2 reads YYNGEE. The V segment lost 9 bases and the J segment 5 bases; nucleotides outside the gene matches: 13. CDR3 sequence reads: CAKPTGQGCDEQYF. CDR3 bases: TGTGCCAAACCAACCGGACAGGGCTGCGACGAGCAGTACTTC.

The CDR3 loop reads CASSLAISTQYF. CDR3 bases: TGTGCCAGCAGTTTGGCTATCAGCACGCAGTATTTT. This sequence joins TRBV28 and TRBJ2-3; D uncertain. CDR3 length: 12 amino acids. Germline V lookup: CDR1 MDHEN, CDR2 SYDVKM. Trimming cost V 3 bases and J 9 bases, with 10 bases left between them.

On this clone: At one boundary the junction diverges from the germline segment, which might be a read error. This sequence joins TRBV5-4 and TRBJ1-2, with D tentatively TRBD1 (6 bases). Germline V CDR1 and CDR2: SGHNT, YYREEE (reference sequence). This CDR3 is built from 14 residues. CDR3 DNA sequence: TGTGCCAGCAGCTTGGAGGGGGGGGGCTATGGCCACACCTTC. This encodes CASSLEGGGYGHTF.

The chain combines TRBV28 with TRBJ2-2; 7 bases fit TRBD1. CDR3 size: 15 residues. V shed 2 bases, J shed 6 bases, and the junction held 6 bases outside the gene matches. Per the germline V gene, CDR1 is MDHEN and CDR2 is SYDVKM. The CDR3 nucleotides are TGTGCCAGCAGTTTAGAACAGGGGCTCGCCGGGGAGCTGTTTTTT. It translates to CASSLEQGLAGELFF.

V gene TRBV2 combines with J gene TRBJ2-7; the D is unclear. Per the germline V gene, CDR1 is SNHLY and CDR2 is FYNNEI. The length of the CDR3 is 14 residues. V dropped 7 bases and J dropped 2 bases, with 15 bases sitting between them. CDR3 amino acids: CASTAGDTPYEQYF. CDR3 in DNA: TGTGCCAGCACCGCCGGAGACACCCCCTACGAGCAGTACTTC.

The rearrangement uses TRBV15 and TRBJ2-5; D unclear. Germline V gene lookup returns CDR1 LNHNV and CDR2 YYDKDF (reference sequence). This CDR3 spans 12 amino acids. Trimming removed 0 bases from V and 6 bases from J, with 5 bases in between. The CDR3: CATSRDHQTQYF. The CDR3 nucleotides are TGTGCCACCAGCAGAGACCACCAGACCCAGTACTTC.

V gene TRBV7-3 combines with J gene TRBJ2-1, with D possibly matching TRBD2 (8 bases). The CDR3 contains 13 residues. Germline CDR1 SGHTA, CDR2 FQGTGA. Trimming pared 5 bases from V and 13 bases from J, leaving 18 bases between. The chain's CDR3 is CASSPGGREVQFF. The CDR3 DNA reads TGTGCCAGCAGCCCAGGGGGGCGGGAGGTCCAGTTCTTC.

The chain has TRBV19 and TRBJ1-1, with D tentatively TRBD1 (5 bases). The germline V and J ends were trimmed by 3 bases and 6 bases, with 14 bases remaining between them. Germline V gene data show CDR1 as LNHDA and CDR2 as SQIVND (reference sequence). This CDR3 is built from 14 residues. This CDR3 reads CASSIRPPGAEAFF. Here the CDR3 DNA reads TGTGCCAGTAGTATTCGGCCACCGGGGGCTGAAGCTTTCTTT.

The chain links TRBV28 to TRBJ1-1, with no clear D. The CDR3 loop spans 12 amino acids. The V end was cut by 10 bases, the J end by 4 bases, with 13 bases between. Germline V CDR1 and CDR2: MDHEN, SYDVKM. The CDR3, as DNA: TGTGCCACTAAGAGAGGGAGCACTGAAGCTTTCTTT. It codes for CATKRGSTEAFF.

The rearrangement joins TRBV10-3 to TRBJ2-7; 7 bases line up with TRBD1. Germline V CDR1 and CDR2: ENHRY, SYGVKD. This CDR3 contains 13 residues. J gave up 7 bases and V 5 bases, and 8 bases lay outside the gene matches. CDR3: CAISLYRGQEQYF. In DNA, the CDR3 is TGTGCCATCAGTCTTTACAGGGGTCAAGAGCAGTACTTC.

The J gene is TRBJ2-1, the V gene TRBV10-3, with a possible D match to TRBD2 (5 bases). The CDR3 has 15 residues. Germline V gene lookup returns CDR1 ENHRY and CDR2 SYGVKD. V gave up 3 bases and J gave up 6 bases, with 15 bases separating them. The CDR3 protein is CAISDSWNSGNEQFF. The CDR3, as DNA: TGTGCCATCAGTGACTCCTGGAACAGCGGCAATGAGCAGTTCTTC.

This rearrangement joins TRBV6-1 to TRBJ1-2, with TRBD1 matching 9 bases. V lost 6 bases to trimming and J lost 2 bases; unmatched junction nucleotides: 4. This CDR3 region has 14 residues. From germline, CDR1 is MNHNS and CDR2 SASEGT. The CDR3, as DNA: TGTGCCAGCAGAGCGACAGGGGGGAACTATGGCTACACCTTC. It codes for CASRATGGNYGYTF.

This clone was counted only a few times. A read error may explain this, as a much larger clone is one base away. Here the CDR3 reads CASSLDRGRNEQFF. For the CDR3, the DNA is TGTGCCAGCAGCTTGGACAGGGGGCGGAATGAGCAGTTCTTC. J is TRBJ2-1 and V is TRBV13, with 11 bases fitting TRBD1. V lost 3 bases and J lost 7; bases outside the gene matches: 2. From germline, CDR1 is PRHDT and CDR2 FYEKMQ (reference sequence). The CDR3 is 14 amino acids.

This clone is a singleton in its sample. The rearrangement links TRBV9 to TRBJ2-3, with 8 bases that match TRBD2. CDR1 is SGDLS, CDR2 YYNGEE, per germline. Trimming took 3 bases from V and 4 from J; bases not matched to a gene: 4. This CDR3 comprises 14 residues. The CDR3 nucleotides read TGTGCCAGCAGCGCCAGCGGGAGCCCAGATACGCAGTATTTT. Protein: CASSASGSPDTQYF.

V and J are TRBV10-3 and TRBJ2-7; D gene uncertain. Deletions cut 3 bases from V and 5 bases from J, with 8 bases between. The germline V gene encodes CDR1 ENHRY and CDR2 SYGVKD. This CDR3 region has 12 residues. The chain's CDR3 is CAISDSGDEQYF. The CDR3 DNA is TGTGCCATCAGTGACAGTGGGGACGAGCAGTACTTC.

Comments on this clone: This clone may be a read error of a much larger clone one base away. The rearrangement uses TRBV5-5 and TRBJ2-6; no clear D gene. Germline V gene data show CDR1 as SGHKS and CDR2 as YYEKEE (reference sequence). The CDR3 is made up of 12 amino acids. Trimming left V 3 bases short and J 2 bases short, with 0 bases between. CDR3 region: CASSSGANVLTF. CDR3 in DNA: TGTGCCAGCAGCTCTGGGGCCAACGTCCTGACTTTC. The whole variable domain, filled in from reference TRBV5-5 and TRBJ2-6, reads DAGVTQSPTHLIKTRGQQVTLRCSPISGHKSVSWYQQVLGQGPQFIFQYYEKEERGRGNFPDRFSARQFPNYSSELNVNALLLGDSALYLCASSSGANVLTFGAGSRLTVL.

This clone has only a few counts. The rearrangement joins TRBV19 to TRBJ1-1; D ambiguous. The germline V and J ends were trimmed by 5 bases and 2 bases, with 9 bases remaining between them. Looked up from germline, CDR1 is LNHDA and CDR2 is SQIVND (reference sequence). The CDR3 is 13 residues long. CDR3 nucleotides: TGTGCCAGTAGTGAACAGATTAACACTGAAGCTTTCTTT. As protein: CASSEQINTEAFF. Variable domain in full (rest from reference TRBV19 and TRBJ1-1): DGGITQSPKYLFRKEGQNVTLSCEQNLNHDAMYWYRQDPGQGLRLIYYSQIVNDFQKGDIAEGYSVSREKKESFPLTVTSAQKNPTAFYLCASSEQINTEAFFGQGTRLTVV.

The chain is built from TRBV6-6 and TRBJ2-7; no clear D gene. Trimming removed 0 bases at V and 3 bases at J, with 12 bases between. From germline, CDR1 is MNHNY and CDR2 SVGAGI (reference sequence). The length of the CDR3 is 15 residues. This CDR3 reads CASSYSGSRVYEQYF. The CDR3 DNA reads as TGTGCCAGCAGTTACTCCGGGTCGCGAGTCTACGAGCAGTACTTC.